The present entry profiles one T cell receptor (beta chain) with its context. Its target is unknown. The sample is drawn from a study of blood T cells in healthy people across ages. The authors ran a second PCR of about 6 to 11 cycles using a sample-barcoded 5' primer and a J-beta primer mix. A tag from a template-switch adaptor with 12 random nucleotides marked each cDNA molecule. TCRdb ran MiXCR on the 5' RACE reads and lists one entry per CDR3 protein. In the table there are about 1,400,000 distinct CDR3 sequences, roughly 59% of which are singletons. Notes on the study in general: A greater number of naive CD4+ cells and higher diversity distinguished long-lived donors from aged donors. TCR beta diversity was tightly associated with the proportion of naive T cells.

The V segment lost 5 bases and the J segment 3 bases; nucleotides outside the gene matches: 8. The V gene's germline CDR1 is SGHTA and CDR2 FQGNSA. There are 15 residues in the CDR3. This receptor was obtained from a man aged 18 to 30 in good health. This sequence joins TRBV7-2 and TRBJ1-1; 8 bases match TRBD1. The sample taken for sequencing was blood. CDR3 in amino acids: CASSGRQGRDTEAFF. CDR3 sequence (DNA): TGTGCCAGCAGCGGGAGACAGGGGAGGGACACTGAAGCTTTCTTT.